This TCR beta chain stems from a study of tumor-infiltrating lymphocytes in primary liver carcinoma. About the study: About 3.5 to 8 million productive TCRbeta reads were obtained from the samples, with similar numbers across tissue types.

By share, this clonotype ranks as medium-sized. What it recognizes is unknown. Reverse transcription of 500 to 650 ng total RNA with a constant-region primer produced TCR beta cDNA. Amplification in three nested multiplex PCR rounds with slightly modified ARM-PCR gave rise to TCR beta libraries. Each of the first two PCR rounds ran 9 to 11 cycles with TRBV1-TRBV30 forward and C-beta reverse primers. TCRdb used MiXCR to reprocess the multiplex PCR reads, holding one entry per CDR3 protein. The table lists fewer than 90,000 distinct CDR3 sequences, 72% of them singletons. The approximately 20-31 mg bulk tissue piece was not sorted before simultaneous RNA and DNA extraction. Germline loops: CDR1 SGHAT, CDR2 FQNNGV. The CDR3 totals 15 residues. V was clipped by 3 bases and J by 5 bases; unmatched bases: 8. Study conclusions and caveats: Blood's top-250-clone fraction was significantly lower than that of tumors (p = 0.039). Merely some 7.5-25% of top clones spanned all five tumor regions. Pairs of tumor regions overlapped more than tumor-adjacent and tumor-blood pairs did.

Specimen: liver tumor tissue from sampling region 1. Indicated subset: tumor region T1, superior pole. The receptor comes from a man between 35 and 55 years old with primary liver carcinoma and hepatitis B virus infection. The chain has TRBV11-2 and TRBJ2-5, with 8 bases that match TRBD1. The CDR3 DNA reads as TGTGCCAGCAGCTTGGGGGCAGGGGGCCGTGAGACCCAGTACTTC. This sequence encodes CASSLGAGGRETQYF.